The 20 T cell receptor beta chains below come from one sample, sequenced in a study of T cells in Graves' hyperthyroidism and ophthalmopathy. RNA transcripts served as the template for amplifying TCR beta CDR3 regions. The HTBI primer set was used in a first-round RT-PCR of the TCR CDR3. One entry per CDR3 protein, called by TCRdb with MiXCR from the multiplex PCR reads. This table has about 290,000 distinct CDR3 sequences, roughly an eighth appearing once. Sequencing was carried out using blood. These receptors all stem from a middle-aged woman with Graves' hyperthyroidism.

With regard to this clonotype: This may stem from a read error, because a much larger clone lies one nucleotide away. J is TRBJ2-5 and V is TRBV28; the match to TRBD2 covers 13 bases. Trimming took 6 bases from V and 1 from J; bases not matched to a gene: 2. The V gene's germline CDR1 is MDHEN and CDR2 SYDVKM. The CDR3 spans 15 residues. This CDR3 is CASRWTSGSQETQYF. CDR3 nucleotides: TGTGCCAGCAGATGGACTAGCGGGAGCCAAGAGACCCAGTACTTC.

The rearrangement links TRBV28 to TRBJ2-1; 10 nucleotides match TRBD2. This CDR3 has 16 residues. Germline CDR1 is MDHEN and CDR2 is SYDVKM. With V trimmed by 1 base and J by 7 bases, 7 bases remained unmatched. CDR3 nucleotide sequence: TGTGCCAGCAGTTTATCAGCGGGAGGGCCGTCGAATGAGCAGTTCTTC. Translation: CASSLSAGGPSNEQFF.

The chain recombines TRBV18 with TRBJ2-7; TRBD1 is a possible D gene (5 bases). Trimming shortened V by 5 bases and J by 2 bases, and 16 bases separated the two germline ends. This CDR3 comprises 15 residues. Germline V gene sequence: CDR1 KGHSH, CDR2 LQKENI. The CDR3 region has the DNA TGTGCCAGCTCAGCTACTTCAGGGCGACCCTACGAGCAGTACTTC. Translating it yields CASSATSGRPYEQYF. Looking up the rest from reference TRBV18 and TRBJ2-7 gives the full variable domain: NAGVMQNPRHLVRRRGQEARLRCSPMKGHSHVYWYRQLPEEGLKFMVYLQKENIIDESGMPKERFSAEFPKEGPSILRIQQVVRGDSAAYFCASSATSGRPYEQYFGPGTRLTVT.

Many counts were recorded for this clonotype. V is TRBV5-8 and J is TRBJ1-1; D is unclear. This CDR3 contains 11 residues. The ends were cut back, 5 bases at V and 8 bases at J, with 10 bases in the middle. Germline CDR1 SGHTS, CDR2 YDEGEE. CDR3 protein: CASSTLNEAFF. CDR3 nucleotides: TGTGCCAGCAGTACACTTAACGAAGCTTTCTTT.

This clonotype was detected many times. The chain's CDR3 is CASSEGASAGQETQYF. The CDR3 nucleotides read TGTGCCAGCAGTGAAGGCGCCTCGGCAGGGCAAGAGACCCAGTACTTC. The rearrangement joins TRBV6-1 to TRBJ2-5; tentatively, D is TRBD1 (5 bases). V dropped 1 base and J dropped 2 bases, with 14 bases sitting between them. This CDR3 is built from 16 residues. Germline assignment: CDR1 MNHNS and CDR2 SASEGT.

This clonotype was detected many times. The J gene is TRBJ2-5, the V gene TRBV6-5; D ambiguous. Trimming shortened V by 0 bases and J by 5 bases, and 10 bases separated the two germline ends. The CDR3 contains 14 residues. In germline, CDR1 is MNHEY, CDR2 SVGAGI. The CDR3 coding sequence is TGTGCCAGCAGTTACTCGAAGGCTGAGGAGACCCAGTACTTC. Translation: CASSYSKAEETQYF.

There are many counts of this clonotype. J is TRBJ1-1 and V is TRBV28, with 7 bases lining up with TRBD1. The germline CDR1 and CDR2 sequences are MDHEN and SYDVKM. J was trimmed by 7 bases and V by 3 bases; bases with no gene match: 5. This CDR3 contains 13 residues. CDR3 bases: TGTGCCAGCAGTTTGAGCAGGGGGGTTGAAGCTTTCTTT. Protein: CASSLSRGVEAFF.

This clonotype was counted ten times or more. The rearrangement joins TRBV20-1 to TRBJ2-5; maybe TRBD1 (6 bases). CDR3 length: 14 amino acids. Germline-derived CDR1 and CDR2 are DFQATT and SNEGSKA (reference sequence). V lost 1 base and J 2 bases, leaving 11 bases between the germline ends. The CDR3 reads CSARVWGQQETQYF. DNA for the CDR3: TGCAGTGCTAGAGTCTGGGGACAACAAGAGACCCAGTACTTC.

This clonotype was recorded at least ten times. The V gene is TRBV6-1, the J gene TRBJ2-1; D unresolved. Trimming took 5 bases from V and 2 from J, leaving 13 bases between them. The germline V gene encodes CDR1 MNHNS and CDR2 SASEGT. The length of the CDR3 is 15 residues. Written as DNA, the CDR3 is TGTGCCAGCAGTCACTCTCCAGGAACCTACAATGAGCAGTTCTTC. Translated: CASSHSPGTYNEQFF.

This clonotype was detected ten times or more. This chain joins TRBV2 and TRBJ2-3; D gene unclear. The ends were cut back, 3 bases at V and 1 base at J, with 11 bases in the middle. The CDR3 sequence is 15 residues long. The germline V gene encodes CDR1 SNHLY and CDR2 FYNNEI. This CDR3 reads CASSERFGGTDTQYF. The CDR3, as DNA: TGTGCCAGCAGTGAGCGCTTTGGCGGCACAGATACGCAGTATTTT.

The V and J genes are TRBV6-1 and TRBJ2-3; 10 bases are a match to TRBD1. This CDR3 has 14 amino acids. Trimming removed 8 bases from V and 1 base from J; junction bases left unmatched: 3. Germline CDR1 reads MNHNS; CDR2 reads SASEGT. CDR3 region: CASRDRGGTDTQYF. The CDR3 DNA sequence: TGTGCCAGCCGGGACAGGGGTGGCACAGATACGCAGTATTTT.

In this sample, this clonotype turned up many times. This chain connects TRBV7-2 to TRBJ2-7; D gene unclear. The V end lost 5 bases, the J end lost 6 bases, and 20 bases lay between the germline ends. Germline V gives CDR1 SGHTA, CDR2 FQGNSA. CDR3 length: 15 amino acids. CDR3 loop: CASSPGSNPTSEQYF. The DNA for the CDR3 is TGTGCCAGCAGCCCCGGCTCAAACCCCACGTCCGAGCAGTACTTC.

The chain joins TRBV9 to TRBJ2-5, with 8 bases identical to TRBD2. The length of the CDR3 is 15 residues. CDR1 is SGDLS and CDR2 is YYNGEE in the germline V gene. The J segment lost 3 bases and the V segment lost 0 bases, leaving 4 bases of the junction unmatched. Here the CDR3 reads CASSVATGGEETQYF. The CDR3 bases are TGTGCCAGCAGCGTAGCTACGGGGGGGGAAGAGACCCAGTACTTC.

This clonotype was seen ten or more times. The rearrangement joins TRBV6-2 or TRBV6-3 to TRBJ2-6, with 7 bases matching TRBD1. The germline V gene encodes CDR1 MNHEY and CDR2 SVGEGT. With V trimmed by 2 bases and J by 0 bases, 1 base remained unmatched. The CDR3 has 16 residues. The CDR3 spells CASSYGQASGANVLTF. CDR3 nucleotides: TGTGCCAGCAGTTACGGACAGGCCTCTGGGGCCAACGTCCTGACTTTC.

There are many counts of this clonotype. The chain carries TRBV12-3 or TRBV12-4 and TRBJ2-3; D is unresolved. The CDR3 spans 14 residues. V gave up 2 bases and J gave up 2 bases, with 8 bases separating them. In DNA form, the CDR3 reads TGTGCCAGCAGTTTATCCAGGTCCACAGATACGCAGTATTTT. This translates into CASSLSRSTDTQYF.

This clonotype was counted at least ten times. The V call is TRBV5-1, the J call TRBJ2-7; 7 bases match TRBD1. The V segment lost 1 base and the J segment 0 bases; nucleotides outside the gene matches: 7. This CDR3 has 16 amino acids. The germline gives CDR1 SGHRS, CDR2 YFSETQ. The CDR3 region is CASSLRSGQTSYEQYF. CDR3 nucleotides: TGCGCCAGCAGCTTGAGGTCGGGACAGACCTCCTACGAGCAGTACTTC.

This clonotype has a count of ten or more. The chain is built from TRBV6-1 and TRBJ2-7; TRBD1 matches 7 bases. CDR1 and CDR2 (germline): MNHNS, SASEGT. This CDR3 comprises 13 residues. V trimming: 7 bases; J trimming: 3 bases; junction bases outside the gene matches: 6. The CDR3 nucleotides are TGTGCCAGCAACCGGGACAGTCACTACGAGCAGTACTTC. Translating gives CASNRDSHYEQYF.

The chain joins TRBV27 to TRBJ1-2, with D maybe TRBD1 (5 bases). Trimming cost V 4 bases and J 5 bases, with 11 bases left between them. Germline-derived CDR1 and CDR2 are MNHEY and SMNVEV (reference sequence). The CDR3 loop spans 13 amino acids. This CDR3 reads CASSWGVGYGYTF. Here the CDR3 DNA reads TGTGCCAGCAGTTGGGGGGTGGGGTATGGCTACACCTTC.

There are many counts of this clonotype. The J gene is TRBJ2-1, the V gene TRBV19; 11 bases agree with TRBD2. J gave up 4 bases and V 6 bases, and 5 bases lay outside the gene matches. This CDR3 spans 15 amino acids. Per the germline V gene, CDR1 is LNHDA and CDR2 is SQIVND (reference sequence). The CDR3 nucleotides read TGTGCCAGTAGAGTGATAGCGGGAGGGTACAATGAGCAGTTCTTC. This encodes CASRVIAGGYNEQFF.

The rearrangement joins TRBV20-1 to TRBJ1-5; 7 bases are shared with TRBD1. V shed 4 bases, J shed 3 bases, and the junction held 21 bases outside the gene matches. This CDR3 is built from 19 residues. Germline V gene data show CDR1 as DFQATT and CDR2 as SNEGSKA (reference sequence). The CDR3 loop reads CSATKPTGIVSKFNQPQHF. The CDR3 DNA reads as TGCAGTGCTACAAAACCGACAGGGATAGTAAGTAAGTTCAATCAGCCCCAGCATTTT.